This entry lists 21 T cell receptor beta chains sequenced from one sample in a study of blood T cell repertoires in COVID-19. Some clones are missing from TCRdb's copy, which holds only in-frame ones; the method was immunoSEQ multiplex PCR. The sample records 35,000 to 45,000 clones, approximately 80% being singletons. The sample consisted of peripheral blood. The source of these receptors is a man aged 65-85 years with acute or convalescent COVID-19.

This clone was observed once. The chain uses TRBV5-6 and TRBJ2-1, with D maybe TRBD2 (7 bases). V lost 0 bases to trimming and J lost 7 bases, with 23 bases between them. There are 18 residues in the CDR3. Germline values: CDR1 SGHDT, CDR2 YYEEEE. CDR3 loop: CASSLGAGGGAPRNEQFF. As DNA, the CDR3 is TGTGCCAGCAGCTTGGGGGCTGGTGGGGGGGCCCCCAGAAATGAGCAGTTCTTC. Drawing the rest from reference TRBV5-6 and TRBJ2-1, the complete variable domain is DAGVTQSPTHLIKTRGQQVTLRCSPKSGHDTVSWYQQALGQGPQFIFQYYEEEERQRGNFPDRFSGHQFPNYSSELNVNALLLGDSALYLCASSLGAGGGAPRNEQFFGPGTRLTVL.

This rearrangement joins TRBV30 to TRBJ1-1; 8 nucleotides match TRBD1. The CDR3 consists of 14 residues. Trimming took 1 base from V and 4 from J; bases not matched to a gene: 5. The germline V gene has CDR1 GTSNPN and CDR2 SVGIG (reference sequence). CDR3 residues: CAWSEAGGITEAFF. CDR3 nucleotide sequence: TGTGCCTGGAGTGAGGCAGGGGGCATCACTGAAGCTTTCTTT.

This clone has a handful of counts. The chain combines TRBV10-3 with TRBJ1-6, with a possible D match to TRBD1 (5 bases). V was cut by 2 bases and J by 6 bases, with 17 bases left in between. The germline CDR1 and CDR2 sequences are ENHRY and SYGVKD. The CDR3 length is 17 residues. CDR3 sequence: CAISEPRPGKTNSPLHF. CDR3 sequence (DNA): TGTGCCATCAGTGAGCCCAGACCAGGGAAAACTAATTCACCCCTCCACTTT.

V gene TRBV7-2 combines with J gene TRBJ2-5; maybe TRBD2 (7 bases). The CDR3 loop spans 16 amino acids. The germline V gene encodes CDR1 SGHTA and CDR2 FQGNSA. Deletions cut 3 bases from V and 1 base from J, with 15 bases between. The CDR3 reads CASSLRDRGAQETQYF. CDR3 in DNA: TGTGCCAGCAGCTTGAGAGATCGGGGGGCCCAAGAGACCCAGTACTTC.

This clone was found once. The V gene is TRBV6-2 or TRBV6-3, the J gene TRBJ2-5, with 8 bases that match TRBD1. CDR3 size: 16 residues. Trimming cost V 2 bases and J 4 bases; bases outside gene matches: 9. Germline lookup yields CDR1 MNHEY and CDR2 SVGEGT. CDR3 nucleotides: TGTGCCAGCAGTTACGCGAAGACAGGGGTGGGAGAGACCCAGTACTTC. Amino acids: CASSYAKTGVGETQYF.

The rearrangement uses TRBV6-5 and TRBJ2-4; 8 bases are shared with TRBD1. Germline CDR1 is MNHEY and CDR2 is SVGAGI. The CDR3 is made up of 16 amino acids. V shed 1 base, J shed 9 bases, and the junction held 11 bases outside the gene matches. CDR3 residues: CASSYLPGGAATIQYF. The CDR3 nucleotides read TGTGCCAGCAGTTACTTGCCAGGGGGCGCCGCGACCATTCAGTACTTC.

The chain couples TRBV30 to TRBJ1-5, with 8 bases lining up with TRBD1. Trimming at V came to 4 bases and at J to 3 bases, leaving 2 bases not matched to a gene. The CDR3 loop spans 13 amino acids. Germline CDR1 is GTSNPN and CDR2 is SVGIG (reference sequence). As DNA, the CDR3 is TGTGCCTGGAACAGGGGGGACAATCAGCCCCAGCATTTT. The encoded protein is CAWNRGDNQPQHF.

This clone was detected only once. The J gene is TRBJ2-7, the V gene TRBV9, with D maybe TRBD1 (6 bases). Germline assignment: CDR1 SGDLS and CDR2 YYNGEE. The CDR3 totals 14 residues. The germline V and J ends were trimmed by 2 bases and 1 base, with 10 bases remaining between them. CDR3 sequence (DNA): TGTGCCAGCAGCGTGGACAGTCTATCCTACGAGCAGTACTTC. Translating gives CASSVDSLSYEQYF.

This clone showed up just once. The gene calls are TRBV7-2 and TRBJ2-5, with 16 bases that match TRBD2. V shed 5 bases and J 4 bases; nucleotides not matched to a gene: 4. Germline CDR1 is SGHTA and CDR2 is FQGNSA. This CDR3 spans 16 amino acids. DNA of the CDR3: TGTGCCAGCAGCATGGGACTAGCGGGGGGGCGAGAGACCCAGTACTTC. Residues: CASSMGLAGGRETQYF.

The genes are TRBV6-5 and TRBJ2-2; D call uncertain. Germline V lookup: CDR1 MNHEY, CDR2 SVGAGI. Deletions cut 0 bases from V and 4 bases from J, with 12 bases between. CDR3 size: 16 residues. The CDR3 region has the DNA TGTGCCAGCAGTTACTCGAGCTCAATCTCCACCGGGGAGCTGTTTTTT. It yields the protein CASSYSSSISTGELFF.

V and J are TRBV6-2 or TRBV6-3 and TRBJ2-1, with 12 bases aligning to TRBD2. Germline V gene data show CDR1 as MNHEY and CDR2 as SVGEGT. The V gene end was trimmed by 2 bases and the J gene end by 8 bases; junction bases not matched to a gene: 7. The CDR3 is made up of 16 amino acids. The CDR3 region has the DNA TGTGCCAGCAGTTACCTGGGACTAGCGGGTATGCATGAGCAGTTCTTC. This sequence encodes CASSYLGLAGMHEQFF.

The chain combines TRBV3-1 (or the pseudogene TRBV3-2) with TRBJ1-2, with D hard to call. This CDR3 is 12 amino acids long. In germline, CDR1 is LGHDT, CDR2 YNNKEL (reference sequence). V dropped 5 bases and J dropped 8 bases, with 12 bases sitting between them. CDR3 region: CASSVSPLGYTF. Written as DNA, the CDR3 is TGTGCCAGCAGCGTCAGTCCGTTAGGCTACACCTTC.

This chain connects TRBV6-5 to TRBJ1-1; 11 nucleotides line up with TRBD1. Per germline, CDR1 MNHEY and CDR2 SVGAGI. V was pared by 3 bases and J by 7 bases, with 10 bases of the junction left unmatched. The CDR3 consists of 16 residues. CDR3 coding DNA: TGTGCCAGCAGTTATCCCTGGACAGGGGGCCATATTGAAGCTTTCTTT. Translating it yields CASSYPWTGGHIEAFF.

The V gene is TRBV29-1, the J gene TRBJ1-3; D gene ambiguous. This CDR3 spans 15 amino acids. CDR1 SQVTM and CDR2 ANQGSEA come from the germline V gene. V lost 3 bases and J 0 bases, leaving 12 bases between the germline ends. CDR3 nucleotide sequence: TGCAGCGTTGACGTACGCGGGGACTCTGGAAACACCATATATTTT. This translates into CSVDVRGDSGNTIYF.

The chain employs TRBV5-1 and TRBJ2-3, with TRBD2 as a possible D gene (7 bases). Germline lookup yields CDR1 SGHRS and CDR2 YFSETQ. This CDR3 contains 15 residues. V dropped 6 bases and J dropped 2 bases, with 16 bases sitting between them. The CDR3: CASTPGGRNTDTQYF. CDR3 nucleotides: TGCGCCAGCACCCCCGGGGGGCGGAACACAGATACGCAGTATTTT.

CDR3: CASSPERTDTQYF. DNA for the CDR3: TGTGCCAGCAGCCCGGAGAGAACAGATACGCAGTATTTT. This chain links TRBV5-6 with TRBJ2-3; unclear D gene. Germline lookup yields CDR1 SGHDT and CDR2 YYEEEE. With 4 bases removed from V and 3 bases from J, the gap between germline ends came to 9 bases. The CDR3 runs to 13 residues.

The CDR3 DNA reads TGTGCCAGCGCTTGGAGCTCCTACGAGCAGTACTTC. As protein: CASAWSSYEQYF. This sequence joins TRBV12-3 or TRBV12-4 and TRBJ2-7; the D is unclear. The CDR3 is 12 amino acids. The V end was cut by 8 bases, the J end by 0 bases, with 8 bases between.

In nucleotides, the CDR3 is TGTGCCAGCAGCCAGGACAGCGTACAGTACTATGGCTACACCTTC. This gives the protein CASSQDSVQYYGYTF. The chain couples TRBV14 to TRBJ1-2, with TRBD1 as a possible D gene (6 bases). CDR1 is SGHDN and CDR2 is FVKESK in the germline V gene. Trimming removed 3 bases at V and 3 bases at J, with 14 bases between. The CDR3 contains 15 residues.

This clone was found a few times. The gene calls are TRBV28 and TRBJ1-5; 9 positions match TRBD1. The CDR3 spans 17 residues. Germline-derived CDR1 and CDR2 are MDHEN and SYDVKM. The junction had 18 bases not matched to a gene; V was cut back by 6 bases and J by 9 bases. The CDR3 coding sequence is TGTGCCAGCAGACGACATATCCGACAGGGGGGTCATTGGCCCCAGCATTTT. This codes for CASRRHIRQGGHWPQHF.

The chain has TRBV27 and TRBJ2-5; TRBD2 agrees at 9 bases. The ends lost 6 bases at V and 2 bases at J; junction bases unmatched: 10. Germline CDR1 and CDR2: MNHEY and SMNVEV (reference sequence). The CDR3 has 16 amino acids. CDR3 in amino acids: CASRRGLATYQETQYF. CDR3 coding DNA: TGTGCCAGCAGAAGAGGACTAGCGACCTATCAAGAGACCCAGTACTTC.

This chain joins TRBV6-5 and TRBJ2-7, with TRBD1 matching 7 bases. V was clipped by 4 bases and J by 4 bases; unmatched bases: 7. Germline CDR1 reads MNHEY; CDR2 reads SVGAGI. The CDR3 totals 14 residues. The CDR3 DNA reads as TGTGCCAGCAGTTTGACAGGGAGTACTTACGAGCAGTACTTC. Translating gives CASSLTGSTYEQYF.